This TCR beta chain was captured in a study of T cells expressing NK-cell markers. General study points: HCMV specificity of the expanded NKG2C+ T cell clones stayed unclear.

The TCR beta cDNA came from 5'RACE template switching with UMIs. TCRdb re-called the 5' RACE reads and gives one entry per CDR3 protein, without DNA. The sample holds roughly 180,000 distinct CDR3 sequences. A word on this clonotype: The antigen is not known.

CDR1 is SNHLY, CDR2 FYNNEI, per germline. The CDR3 spans 17 residues. This chain uses TRBV2 with TRBJ1-2; lacking DNA, the TRBD1 call made by TCRdb goes unchecked. This receptor was taken from a woman between 18 and 70 years old in good health. The material sequenced was blood T cells: a sorted CD56 or NKG2C T cell subset, CD4+ or CD8+ T cells, or bulk PBMC T cells (not recorded which). CDR3 loop: CASSEKGGTGWRYGYTF.